The source of this T cell receptor beta chain is a study of CD8 T cells in ankylosing spondylitis. The study's findings and limits: There was a TCR beta motif, made of several highly homologous variants, that appeared characteristic of ankylosing spondylitis blood.

About this clonotype: Its matching antigen is unknown.

A quantitative 5'-RACE method, one with molecular barcodes, was used to make TCR beta libraries. TCRdb itself ran the 5' RACE reads through MiXCR, one entry per CDR3 protein. This table has 470,000 or so distinct CDR3 sequences, about 24% appearing once. Unmatched junction bases numbered 1, after V lost 5 bases and J lost 4 bases. The CDR3 extends over 12 amino acids. The germline CDR1 and CDR2 sequences are MNHNS and SASEGT. The chain carries TRBV6-1 and TRBJ2-7; TRBD2 matches at 8 bases. The receptor was derived from a male donor with ankylosing spondylitis. Sequencing was done on a sample of blood, either unsorted or a sorted T cell fraction (not recorded which). CDR3 loop: CASSKREYEQYV. CDR3 DNA sequence: TGTGCCAGCAGTAAGCGGGAGTACGAGCAGTACGTC.